This T cell receptor beta chain appears in the sequencing data of a study of vaccination and CD4 T cells after COVID-19. Overall study: Convalescent cases consisted of six males and four females, of whom two were Hispanic.

With the Oncomine TCR Beta short-read assay, DNA from cultured CD4+ T cells was sequenced. TCRdb reprocessed the PCR reads via MiXCR and lists one record per CDR3 protein. The top ten clones hold 17% of a sample with around 8,000 distinct CDR3 sequences, 48% of them seen once. A note on this clonotype: What it binds is not known.

The CDR3 runs 13 residues. The germline V gene encodes CDR1 GTSNPN and CDR2 SVGIG (reference sequence). The V gene lost 5 bases and the J gene lost 8 bases, with 13 bases spanning the gap. Documented treatment: roughly nine-day PBMC culture with coronavirus spike peptide pools or control peptides (ViraFEST assay). CD4+ T cells that came from the unexposed donor were collected before the COVID-19 pandemic (2011-2018). The origin of this receptor is a human donor in good health. The sequencing input was CD4+ T cells from blood, cultured in vitro. The chain carries TRBV30 and TRBJ1-6, with D tentatively TRBD1 (5 bases). The CDR3 loop reads CAWGEGPHSPLHF. In nucleotides, the CDR3 is TGTGCCTGGGGGGAGGGACCGCATTCACCCCTCCACTTT.